This T cell receptor (beta chain) was captured by sequencing in a study of human T cells and chemical hapten exposure. The V gene lost 3 bases and the J gene lost 4 bases, with 5 bases spanning the gap. The CDR3 consists of 11 residues. Germline V CDR1 and CDR2: DFQATT, SNEGSKA (reference sequence). The time point here: patch test 3, about 24 weeks after DPC sensitization. This sample's treatment: therapeutic diphenylcyclopropenone sensitization with weekly scalp DPC. Each donor was an alopecia patient between 18 and 70 years of age who qualified for DPC. The template was total RNA from unfractionated whole blood. For the library, individual cDNA molecules each received unique molecular identifiers. TCRdb processed the RACE reads anew with MiXCR; each CDR3 protein has one entry. The table records 100,000 to 120,000 distinct CDR3 sequences, roughly a third of them present only once.

The TCR originated in a man between 40 and 49 years old with alopecia areata. Some clones in this sample may be carry-over from other donors' samples. The V gene is TRBV20-1, the J gene TRBJ2-3; the D gene is possibly TRBD2 (5 bases). The input for sequencing was whole blood, taken in connection with sensitization to the hapten diphenylcyclopropenone (DPC). The CDR3 DNA is TGCAGTGCTAGGAGGGCAGATACGCAGTATTTT. Its protein product is CSARRADTQYF.